These 21 T cell receptor beta chains share one sample of origin, sequenced in a study of T cells in localized non-small cell lung cancer. The table came from immunoSEQ multiplex PCR; TCRdb's copy has only in-frame clones and leaves some out. The profile shows 50,000 to 65,000 clones, around 80% of them singletons. The sequenced sample was PBMCs, obtained before any cancer treatment. All receptors come from a woman aged 40-69 years with stage II lung adenocarcinoma.

The rearrangement links TRBV28 to TRBJ2-2; D is perhaps TRBD1 (5 bases). The germline V gene has CDR1 MDHEN and CDR2 SYDVKM. Deletions cut 6 bases from V and 7 bases from J, with 15 bases between. The CDR3 sequence is 14 residues long. CDR3 DNA sequence: TGTGCCAGCAGCCGACAGACGCTCGGCGGGGAGCTGTTTTTT. It is translated as CASSRQTLGGELFF.

The V call is TRBV2, the J call TRBJ1-2; D call uncertain. The germline V gene encodes CDR1 SNHLY and CDR2 FYNNEI. This CDR3 spans 13 amino acids. Trimming stripped 6 bases from V and 0 bases from J, with 8 bases between. Written as DNA, the CDR3 is TGTGCCAGCAGGGGCGGAGCTAACTATGGCTACACCTTC. Protein sequence: CASRGGANYGYTF.

This clone was counted between two and nine times. This sequence joins TRBV9 and TRBJ1-4, with no clear D. CDR1 SGDLS and CDR2 YYNGEE come from the germline V gene. The CDR3 totals 15 residues. The V and J ends lost 1 base and 2 bases respectively, with 9 bases between them. The CDR3 coding sequence is TGTGCCAGCAGCGTAAAGGGAAAGACTAATGAAAAACTGTTTTTT. It is translated as CASSVKGKTNEKLFF.

This clone has a handful of counts. CDR3 nucleotide sequence: TGTGCCTGGAGCAAAGCCGGGACAGGGAACTATGGCTACACCTTC. Translating it yields CAWSKAGTGNYGYTF. The chain joins TRBV30 to TRBJ1-2, with 9 bases identical to TRBD1. V shed 3 bases, J shed 2 bases, and the junction held 7 bases outside the gene matches. The germline V gene has CDR1 GTSNPN and CDR2 SVGIG (reference sequence). The CDR3 is made up of 15 amino acids. Full variable domain (outside the CDR3, taken from reference TRBV30 and TRBJ1-2): SQTIHQWPATLVQPVGSPLSLECTVEGTSNPNLYWYRQAAGRGLQLLFYSVGIGQISSEVPQNLSASRPQDRQFILSSKKLLLSDSGFYLCAWSKAGTGNYGYTFGSGTRLTVV.

The V and J genes are TRBV19 and TRBJ2-5; D uncertain. The CDR3 contains 12 residues. With 3 bases removed from V and 2 bases from J, the gap between germline ends came to 4 bases. Germline CDR1 and CDR2: LNHDA and SQIVND (reference sequence). CDR3 in amino acids: CASSMGQETQYF. CDR3 sequence (DNA): TGTGCCAGTAGTATGGGACAAGAGACCCAGTACTTC.

This clone was counted only a few times. The chain uses TRBV5-1 and TRBJ1-1, with 7 bases aligning to TRBD1. The junction had 7 bases not matched to a gene; V was cut back by 3 bases and J by 5 bases. The germline CDR1 and CDR2 sequences are SGHRS and YFSETQ. CDR3 size: 14 residues. The CDR3 bases are TGCGCCAGCAGCTGGGGACAGAGGGAGACTGAAGCTTTCTTT. The encoded protein is CASSWGQRETEAFF.

The rearrangement links TRBV5-1 to TRBJ2-7; 7 bases align to TRBD1. The CDR3 loop spans 14 amino acids. The junction had 7 bases not matched to a gene; V was cut back by 3 bases and J by 4 bases. Germline lookup yields CDR1 SGHRS and CDR2 YFSETQ. CDR3 protein: CASSSWGQSYEQYF. Written as DNA, the CDR3 is TGCGCCAGCAGCTCCTGGGGACAGTCGTACGAGCAGTACTTC.

This rearrangement joins TRBV21-1 to TRBJ1-5. TRBV21-1 counts as a pseudogene. This CDR3 contains 16 residues. Here the CDR3 reads CASSAPPGDGNQPQHF. The CDR3 nucleotides read TGTGCCAGCAGCGCCCCGCCGGGTGACGGCAATCAGCCCCAGCATTTT.

CDR3: CASSFRGSGELFF. CDR3 nucleotides: TGTGCCAGCAGCTTCAGGGGGTCCGGGGAGCTGTTTTTT. The rearrangement uses TRBV7-9 and TRBJ2-2; TRBD1 matches 7 bases. Trimming cost V 3 bases and J 6 bases; bases outside gene matches: 1. The CDR3 is made up of 13 amino acids. Germline lookup yields CDR1 SEHNR and CDR2 FQNEAQ (reference sequence).

The CDR3: CASSQEAGQRNVEAFF. Here the CDR3 DNA reads TGCGCCAGCAGCCAAGAGGCGGGACAGAGAAACGTAGAAGCTTTCTTT. This chain links TRBV4-1 with TRBJ1-1; TRBD1 agrees at 7 bases. CDR1 and CDR2 (germline): MGHRA, YSYEKL. The CDR3 covers 16 residues. V lost 0 bases to trimming and J lost 8 bases; unmatched junction nucleotides: 12.

This chain joins TRBV9 and TRBJ1-3, with 9 positions matching TRBD1. CDR3 length equals 15 residues. J was trimmed by 2 bases and V by 4 bases; bases with no gene match: 4. Germline loops: CDR1 SGDLS, CDR2 YYNGEE. CDR3 coding DNA: TGTGCCAGCAGCTCACAGGGGGCAGCTGGAAACACCATATATTTT. Translating it yields CASSSQGAAGNTIYF.

As concerns this clone: Relative to the germline gene, one junction end is altered; a read error may explain this. The chain employs TRBV7-7 and TRBJ2-5, with 10 bases that match TRBD1. Germline V gene data show CDR1 as SSHAT and CDR2 as FNYEAQ (reference sequence). The CDR3 contains 16 residues. CDR3 bases: TGTGCTAGCAGCTTATCCACCGGGACAGGGGAAGAGACCCAGTACTTC. Protein product: CASSLSTGTGEETQYF.

The chain employs TRBV6-6 and TRBJ2-3, with a tentative D call TRBD2 (6 bases). Germline values: CDR1 MNHNY, CDR2 SVGAGI (reference sequence). The V and J ends lost 5 bases and 6 bases respectively, with 9 bases between them. The CDR3 is made up of 12 amino acids. The CDR3 here is CASSRGGDTQYF. For the CDR3, the DNA is TGTGCCAGCAGTCGTGGGGGGGATACGCAGTATTTT.

This rearrangement joins TRBV5-5 to TRBJ1-5; 9 bases match TRBD1. With V trimmed by 4 bases and J by 6 bases, 8 bases remained unmatched. This CDR3 spans 15 amino acids. The germline gives CDR1 SGHKS, CDR2 YYEKEE (reference sequence). The CDR3 loop is CASSLPGQGTQPQHF. The CDR3 DNA reads TGTGCCAGCAGCCTACCGGGACAGGGAACTCAGCCCCAGCATTTT. The full variable domain, with the rest looked up from reference TRBV5-5 and TRBJ1-5, is DAGVTQSPTHLIKTRGQQVTLRCSPISGHKSVSWYQQVLGQGPQFIFQYYEKEERGRGNFPDRFSARQFPNYSSELNVNALLLGDSALYLCASSLPGQGTQPQHFGDGTRLSIL.

The rearrangement uses TRBV7-2 and TRBJ1-2; 7 nucleotides line up with TRBD1. With 4 bases clipped from V and 8 bases from J, the junction kept 7 bases outside the gene matches. Germline V gives CDR1 SGHTA, CDR2 FQGNSA. CDR3 length equals 13 residues. For the CDR3, the DNA is TGTGCCAGCAGCTCCCGACAGGGCGACGGCTACACCTTC. Its translation: CASSSRQGDGYTF.

The gene calls are TRBV27 and TRBJ2-3; 14 bases fit TRBD2. The CDR3 is made up of 15 amino acids. V lost 5 bases to trimming and J lost 6 bases; unmatched junction nucleotides: 4. Germline CDR1 reads MNHEY; CDR2 reads SMNVEV (reference sequence). The CDR3 region is CASSRLAGGPDTQYF. In DNA, the CDR3 is TGTGCCAGCAGTAGACTAGCGGGGGGGCCCGATACGCAGTATTTT.

The chain carries TRBV5-4 and TRBJ1-6, with a tentative D call TRBD1 (5 bases). Germline loops: CDR1 SGHNT, CDR2 YYREEE (reference sequence). V was shortened by 1 base and J by 12 bases, with 11 bases between the two germline ends. The CDR3 spans 13 residues. Here the CDR3 reads CASSLIRELPLHF. CDR3 coding DNA: TGTGCCAGCAGCTTGATCAGGGAATTACCCCTCCACTTT.

V gene TRBV6-5 combines with J gene TRBJ1-1; TRBD1 is a possible D gene (6 bases). Germline lookup yields CDR1 MNHEY and CDR2 SVGAGI. The CDR3 covers 13 residues. V dropped 10 bases and J dropped 8 bases, with 20 bases sitting between them. The CDR3: CATTWGALQEAFF. CDR3 DNA sequence: TGTGCCACCACCTGGGGGGCCCTTCAAGAAGCTTTCTTT.

This rearrangement joins TRBV29-1 to TRBJ1-2; no clear D. The CDR3 covers 12 residues. Trimming took off 5 bases at V and 8 bases at J, with 15 bases between the two ends. Germline V gives CDR1 SQVTM, CDR2 ANQGSEA. CDR3 nucleotide sequence: TGCAGCGTTATATCCGATATGGACGGCTACACCTTC. It specifies CSVISDMDGYTF.

The chain employs TRBV19 and TRBJ2-1; TRBD2 aligns across 13 bases. V lost 9 bases and J lost 10; bases outside the gene matches: 12. CDR1 and CDR2 (germline): LNHDA, SQIVND (reference sequence). CDR3 length: 15 residues. Here the CDR3 DNA reads TGTGCCAGCCGCGCAGGACTAGCGGGGGTAGGGGAGCAGTTCTTC. Amino acid sequence: CASRAGLAGVGEQFF. The variable domain in full, completed from reference TRBV19 and TRBJ2-1, reads DGGITQSPKYLFRKEGQNVTLSCEQNLNHDAMYWYRQDPGQGLRLIYYSQIVNDFQKGDIAEGYSVSREKKESFPLTVTSAQKNPTAFYLCASRAGLAGVGEQFFGPGTRLTVL.

This chain uses TRBV4-2 with TRBJ1-2; D remains unclear. Trimming stripped 1 base from V and 4 bases from J, with 7 bases between. The germline V gene has CDR1 LGHNA and CDR2 YNFKEQ. CDR3 length equals 13 residues. The CDR3 DNA follows: TGTGCCAGCAGCCAAGTGGCCAGCTATGGCTACACCTTC. As protein: CASSQVASYGYTF.